This T cell receptor beta chain was obtained from a study of post-analysis software for immune sequencing data. Broader study findings: A handful of TRBV segments were significantly more frequent in patients than in controls. TRBV5-6, TRBV5-1 and TRBV20-1 were among these segments.

The germline gives CDR1 SNHLY, CDR2 FYNNEI. The CDR3 sequence is 15 residues long. J gave up 4 bases and V 6 bases, and 8 bases lay outside the gene matches. The TCR beta cDNA libraries contained unique molecular identifiers. MiXCR, run by TCRdb on the PCR reads, gives a single entry per CDR3 protein. Among almost 700,000 distinct CDR3 sequences, more than 50% were seen once, and the ten largest hold 11%. Comments on this clonotype: Its target is not known.

Sequenced material: blood. This sequence was found in a girl aged 2 to 10 with multiple sclerosis. The chain recombines TRBV2 with TRBJ2-1; 8 nucleotides line up with TRBD1. The chain's CDR3 is CASRLDRGSYNEQFF. DNA of the CDR3: TGTGCCAGCAGGTTAGACAGGGGCTCATACAATGAGCAGTTCTTC.